A single T cell receptor beta chain is shown here with its context. This sample stems from a study of OX40 agonist ivuxolimab in advanced cancers. About the research overall: Every 2 weeks, patients got intravenous ivuxolimab at one of six dose levels (0.01-10 mg/kg). Mean age around 60 years, range about 20 to 79; nearly 85% male.

The V segment lost 4 bases and the J segment 0 bases; nucleotides outside the gene matches: 5. CDR1 is GTSNPN, CDR2 SVGIG, per germline (reference sequence). CDR3 length equals 15 residues. The repertoire was sequenced with immunoSEQ multiplex PCR; TCRdb's copy has only in-frame clones and lacks some. The sample lists under 95,000 clones, roughly 83% seen once, with approximately 7% in the top ten. This sample comprised CD4+ or CD8+ T cells sorted from blood, obtained in a trial of the OX40 agonist ivuxolimab. The clonotype originates from an adult with an advanced solid tumor such as melanoma, head and neck, liver or kidney cancer. The chain carries TRBV30 and TRBJ1-1; 10 bases match TRBD1. The CDR3 coding sequence is TGTGCCTGGACTTCCGGGACAGGGGTGAACACTGAAGCTTTCTTT. It specifies CAWTSGTGVNTEAFF. Combining the CDR3 with reference TRBV30 and TRBJ1-1 gives the whole variable domain SQTIHQWPATLVQPVGSPLSLECTVEGTSNPNLYWYRQAAGRGLQLLFYSVGIGQISSEVPQNLSASRPQDRQFILSSKKLLLSDSGFYLCAWTSGTGVNTEAFFGQGTRLTVV.